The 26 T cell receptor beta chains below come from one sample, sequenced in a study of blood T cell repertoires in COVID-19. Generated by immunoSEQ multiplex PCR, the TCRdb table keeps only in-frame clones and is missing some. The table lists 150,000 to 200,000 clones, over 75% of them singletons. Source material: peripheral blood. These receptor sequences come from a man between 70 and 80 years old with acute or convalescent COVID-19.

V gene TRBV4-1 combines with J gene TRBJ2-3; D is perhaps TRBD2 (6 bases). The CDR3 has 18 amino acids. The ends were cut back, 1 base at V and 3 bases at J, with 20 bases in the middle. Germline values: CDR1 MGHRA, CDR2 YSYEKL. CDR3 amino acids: CASSQVTTGGAGTDTQYF. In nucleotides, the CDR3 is TGCGCCAGCAGCCAAGTGACCACCGGCGGGGCGGGGACAGATACGCAGTATTTT.

The CDR3, as DNA: TGTGCCAGCAGCTCCCGGGGTGCTAACTATGGCTACACCTTC. This codes for CASSSRGANYGYTF. V gene TRBV5-8 combines with J gene TRBJ1-2, with D unclear. Trimming removed 3 bases from V and 0 bases from J, with 9 bases in between. Germline loops: CDR1 SGHTS, CDR2 YDEGEE. This CDR3 has 14 residues.

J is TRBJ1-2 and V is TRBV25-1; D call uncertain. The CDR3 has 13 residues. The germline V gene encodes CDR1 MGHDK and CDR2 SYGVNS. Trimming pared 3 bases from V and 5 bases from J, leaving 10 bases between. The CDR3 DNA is TGTGCCAGCAGTGACTCGGGAGGGTATGGCTACACCTTC. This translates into CASSDSGGYGYTF.

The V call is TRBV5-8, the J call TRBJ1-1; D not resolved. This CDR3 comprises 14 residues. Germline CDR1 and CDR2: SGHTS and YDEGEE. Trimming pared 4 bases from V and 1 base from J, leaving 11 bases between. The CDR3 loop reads CASSLRVQNTEAFF. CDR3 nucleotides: TGTGCCAGCAGCCTCCGGGTTCAGAACACTGAAGCTTTCTTT. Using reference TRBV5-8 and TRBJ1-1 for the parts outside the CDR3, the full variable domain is EAGVTQSPTHLIKTRGQQATLRCSPISGHTSVYWYQQALGLGLQFLLWYDEGEERNRGNFPPRFSGRQFPNYSSELNVNALELEDSALYLCASSLRVQNTEAFFGQGTRLTVV.

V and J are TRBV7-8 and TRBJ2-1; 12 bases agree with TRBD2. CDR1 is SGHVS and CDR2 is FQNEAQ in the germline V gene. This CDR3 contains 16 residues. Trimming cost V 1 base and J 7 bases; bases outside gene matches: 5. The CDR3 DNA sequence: TGTGCCAGCAGCTTAGTGGCTAGCGGGAGGGTAAATGAGCAGTTCTTC. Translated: CASSLVASGRVNEQFF.

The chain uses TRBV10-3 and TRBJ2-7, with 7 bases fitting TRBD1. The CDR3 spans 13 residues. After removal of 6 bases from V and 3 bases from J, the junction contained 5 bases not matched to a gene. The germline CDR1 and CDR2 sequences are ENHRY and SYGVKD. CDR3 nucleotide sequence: TGTGCCATCAGGGTAGGGACAGACTACGAGCAGTACTTC. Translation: CAIRVGTDYEQYF.

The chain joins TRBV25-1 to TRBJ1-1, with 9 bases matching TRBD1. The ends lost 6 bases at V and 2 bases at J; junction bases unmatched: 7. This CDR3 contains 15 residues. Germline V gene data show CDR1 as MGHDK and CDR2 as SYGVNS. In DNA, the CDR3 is TGTGCCAGCAGGCGACCGGGACAGGGTAACACTGAAGCTTTCTTT. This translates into CASRRPGQGNTEAFF.

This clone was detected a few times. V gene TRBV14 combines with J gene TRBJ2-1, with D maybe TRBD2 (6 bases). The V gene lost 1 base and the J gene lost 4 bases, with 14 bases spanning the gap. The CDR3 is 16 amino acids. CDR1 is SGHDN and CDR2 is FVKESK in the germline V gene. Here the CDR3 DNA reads TGTGCCAGCAGCCAAGCTTCGGGAGCGCTGTACAATGAGCAGTTCTTC. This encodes CASSQASGALYNEQFF.

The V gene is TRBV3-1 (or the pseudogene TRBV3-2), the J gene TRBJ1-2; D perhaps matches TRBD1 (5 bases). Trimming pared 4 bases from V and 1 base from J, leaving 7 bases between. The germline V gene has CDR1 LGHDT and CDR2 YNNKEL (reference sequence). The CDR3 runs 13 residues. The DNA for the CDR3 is TGTGCCAGCAGCCTCAGGGATAACTATGGCTACACCTTC. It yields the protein CASSLRDNYGYTF.

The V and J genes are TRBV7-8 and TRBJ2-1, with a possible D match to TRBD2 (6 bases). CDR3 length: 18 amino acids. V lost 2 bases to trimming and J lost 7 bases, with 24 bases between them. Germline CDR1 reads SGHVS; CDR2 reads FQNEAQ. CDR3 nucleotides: TGTGCCAGCAGCTTATCCGGTATCGGGGACTGGAGCCAGAATGAGCAGTTCTTC. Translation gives CASSLSGIGDWSQNEQFF.

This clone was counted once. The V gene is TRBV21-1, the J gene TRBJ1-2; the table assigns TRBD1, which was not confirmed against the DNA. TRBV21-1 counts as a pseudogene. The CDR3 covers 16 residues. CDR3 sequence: CASSKVWGHSTGGYTF. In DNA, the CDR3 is TGTGCCAGCAGCAAAGTGTGGGGGCACAGCACCGGCGGCTACACCTTC.

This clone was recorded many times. The CDR3 spells CASSLDGSSNQPQHF. The CDR3 bases are TGTGCCAGCAGCTTAGACGGGTCCTCGAATCAGCCCCAGCATTTT. The chain combines TRBV7-9 with TRBJ1-5, with D unclear. Per germline, CDR1 SEHNR and CDR2 FQNEAQ (reference sequence). The CDR3 sequence is 15 residues long. Trimming left V 1 base short and J 4 bases short, with 11 bases between.

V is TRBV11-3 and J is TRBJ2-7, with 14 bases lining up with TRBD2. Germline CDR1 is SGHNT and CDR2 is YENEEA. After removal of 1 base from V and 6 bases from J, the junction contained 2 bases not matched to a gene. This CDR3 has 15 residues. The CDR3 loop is CASSLVGLAGVEQYF. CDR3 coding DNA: TGTGCCAGCAGCTTAGTGGGACTAGCGGGAGTCGAGCAGTACTTC. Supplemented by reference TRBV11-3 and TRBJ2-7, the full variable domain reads EAGVVQSPRYKIIEKKQPVAFWCNPISGHNTLYWYLQNLGQGPELLIRYENEEAVDDSQLPKDRFSAERLKGVDSTLKIQPAELGDSAVYLCASSLVGLAGVEQYFGPGTRLTVT.

CDR3 sequence: CASSTTGQGTEAFF. The CDR3, as DNA: TGTGCCAGCTCAACAACAGGGCAAGGCACTGAAGCTTTCTTT. The V gene is TRBV18, the J gene TRBJ1-1, with TRBD1 as a possible D gene (6 bases). There are 14 residues in the CDR3. The germline V and J ends were trimmed by 5 bases and 4 bases, with 14 bases remaining between them. Germline assignment: CDR1 KGHSH and CDR2 LQKENI.

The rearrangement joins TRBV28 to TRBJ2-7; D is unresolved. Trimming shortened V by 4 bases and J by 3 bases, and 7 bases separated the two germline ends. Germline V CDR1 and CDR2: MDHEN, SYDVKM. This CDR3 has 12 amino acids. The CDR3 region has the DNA TGTGCCAGCAGTTCCCCCATCTACGAGCAGTACTTC. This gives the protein CASSSPIYEQYF.

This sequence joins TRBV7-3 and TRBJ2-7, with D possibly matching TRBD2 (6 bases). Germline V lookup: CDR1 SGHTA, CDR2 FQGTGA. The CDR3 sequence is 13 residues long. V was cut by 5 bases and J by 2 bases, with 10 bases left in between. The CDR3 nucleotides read TGTGCCAGCAGCCCACCGGGGGCCTACGAGCAGTACTTC. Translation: CASSPPGAYEQYF.

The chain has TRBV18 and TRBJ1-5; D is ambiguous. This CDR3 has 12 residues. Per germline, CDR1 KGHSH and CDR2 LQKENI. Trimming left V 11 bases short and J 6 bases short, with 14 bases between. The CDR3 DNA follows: TGTGCCCGTCCCGCAGGTAGTCAGCCCCAGCATTTT. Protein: CARPAGSQPQHF.

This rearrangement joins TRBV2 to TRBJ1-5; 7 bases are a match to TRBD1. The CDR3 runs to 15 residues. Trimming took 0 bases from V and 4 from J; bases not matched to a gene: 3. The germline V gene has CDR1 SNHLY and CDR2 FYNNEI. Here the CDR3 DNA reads TGTGCCAGCAGTGAAGCTTTCAGGGGGAATCAGCCCCAGCATTTT. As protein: CASSEAFRGNQPQHF.

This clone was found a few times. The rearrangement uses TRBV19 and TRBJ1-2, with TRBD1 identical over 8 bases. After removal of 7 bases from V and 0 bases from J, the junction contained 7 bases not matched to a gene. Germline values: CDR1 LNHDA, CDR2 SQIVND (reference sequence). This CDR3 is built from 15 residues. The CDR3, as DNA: TGTGCCAGTAACCTGGACAGGGCGTCTAACTATGGCTACACCTTC. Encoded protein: CASNLDRASNYGYTF.

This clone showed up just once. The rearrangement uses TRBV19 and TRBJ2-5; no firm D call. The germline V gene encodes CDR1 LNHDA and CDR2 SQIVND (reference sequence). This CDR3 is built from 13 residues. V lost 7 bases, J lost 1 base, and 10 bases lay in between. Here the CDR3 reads CASNSRFQETQYF. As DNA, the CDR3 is TGTGCCAGTAACAGCAGGTTCCAAGAGACCCAGTACTTC.

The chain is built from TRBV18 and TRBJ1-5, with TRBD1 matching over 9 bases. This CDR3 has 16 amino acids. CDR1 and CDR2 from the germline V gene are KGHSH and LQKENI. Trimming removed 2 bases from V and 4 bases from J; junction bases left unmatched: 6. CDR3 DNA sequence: TGTGCCAGCTCACCAGGGACAGGGCGCAATAATCAGCCCCAGCATTTT. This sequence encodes CASSPGTGRNNQPQHF.

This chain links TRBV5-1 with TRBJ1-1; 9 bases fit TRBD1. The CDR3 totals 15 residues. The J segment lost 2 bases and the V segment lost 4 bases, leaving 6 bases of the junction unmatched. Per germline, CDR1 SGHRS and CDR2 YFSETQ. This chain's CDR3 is CASSIQGAKNTEAFF. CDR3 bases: TGCGCCAGCAGCATACAGGGGGCCAAAAACACTGAAGCTTTCTTT.

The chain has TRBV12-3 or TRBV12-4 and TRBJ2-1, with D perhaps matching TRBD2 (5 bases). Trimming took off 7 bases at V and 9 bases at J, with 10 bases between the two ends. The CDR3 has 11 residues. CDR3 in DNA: TGTGCCAGCAACCGTGCGGGTGAGCAGTTCTTC. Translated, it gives CASNRAGEQFF.

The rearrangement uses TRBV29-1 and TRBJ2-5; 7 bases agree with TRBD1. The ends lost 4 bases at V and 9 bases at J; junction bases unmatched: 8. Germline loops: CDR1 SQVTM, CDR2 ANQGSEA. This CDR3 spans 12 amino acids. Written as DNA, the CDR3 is TGCAGCGTTGGACAGGGAGTAGCGTCCCAGTACTTC. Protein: CSVGQGVASQYF.

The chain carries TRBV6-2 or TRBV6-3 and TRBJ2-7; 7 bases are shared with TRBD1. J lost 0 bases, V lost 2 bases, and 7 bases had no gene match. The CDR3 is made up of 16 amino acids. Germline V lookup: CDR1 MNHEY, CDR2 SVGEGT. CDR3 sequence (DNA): TGTGCCAGCAGTTACCGGGACAGTTCGAGCTCCTACGAGCAGTACTTC. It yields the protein CASSYRDSSSSYEQYF.

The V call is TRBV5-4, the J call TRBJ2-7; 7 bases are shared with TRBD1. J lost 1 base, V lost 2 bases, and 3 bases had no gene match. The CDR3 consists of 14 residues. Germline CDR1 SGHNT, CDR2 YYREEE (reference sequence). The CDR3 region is CASSFPGQSYEQYF. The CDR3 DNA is TGTGCCAGCAGCTTTCCGGGACAGTCCTACGAGCAGTACTTC. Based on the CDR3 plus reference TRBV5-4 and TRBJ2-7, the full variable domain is ETGVTQSPTHLIKTRGQQVTLRCSSQSGHNTVSWYQQALGQGPQFIFQYYREEENGRGNFPPRFSGLQFPNYSSELNVNALELDDSALYLCASSFPGQSYEQYFGPGTRLTVT.